Listed below are T cell receptor beta chains from one sample, sequenced in a study of tumor T cells in aggressive B-cell lymphoma. Libraries were prepared by immunoSEQ multiplex PCR; TCRdb keeps only in-frame clonotypes and omits some of them. The sample has about 7,600 clones, 82% seen once. The sequenced sample was tumor tissue. The source of these receptors is an adult with diffuse large B cell lymphoma. Both conserved end residues are trimmed from each CDR3. Each record gives: J gene, V gene, CDR3 protein.

TRBJ2-1	TRBV7-9	ASSLRGDRVNEQF
TRBJ2-7	TRBV27	ASSPQTGPSYEQY
TRBJ1-2	TRBV6-6	ASSTEQEIFNYGYT
TRBJ1-2	TRBV18	ASSPLRTAPWYYGYT
TRBJ2-7	TRBV9	ASSVGTGGREQY
TRBJ1-1	TRBV7-2	ASSPTGYLRGTEAF
NA	TRBV28	ASSFSGEGFLEQY
TRBJ1-2	TRBV14	ASSQERGRSGYT
TRBJ2-5	TRBV6-5	ASSFLGEQETQY
TRBJ1-1	TRBV28	ASSPLTGTNTEAF
TRBJ2-1	TRBV7-2	ASSLDEGVRAVNEQF
TRBJ1-2	TRBV5-1	ASSRNTGGAGDGYT
TRBJ1-6	TRBV7-2	ASSYDRGNSPLH
TRBJ1-2	TRBV5-6	ASSSDRFYGYT
TRBJ2-7	TRBV9	ASSSMDTTSYEQY
TRBJ1-1	TRBV21-1	ASSTLLRGGKEEAF
TRBJ2-5	TRBV9	ASSVGRGGGTGETQY
TRBJ2-2	TRBV7-3	ASSLSLAADTGELF
TRBJ1-3	TRBV14	ASSRTGNTIY
TRBJ2-2	TRBV5-4	ASSYGTGNTGELF
TRBJ1-6	TRBV7-9	ASSPDRGNSPLH
TRBJ1-1	TRBV9	ASSLGTVTEAF
TRBJ1-2	TRBV27	AVFAGAGGYT
TRBJ2-2	TRBV14	ARVVGVGELF
TRBJ2-7	TRBV28	ASSLRYEQY
TRBJ2-6	TRBV7-9	ASSKTSTENSGANVLT
TRBJ1-2	TRBV19	ASSAGHDYGYT
TRBJ1-1	TRBV4-2	ASSQEARGEAF
TRBJ2-1	TRBV5-1	ASSFTDTVNEQF
TRBJ2-3	TRBV7-3	ASSFGVDTQY
TRBJ2-6	TRBV5-1	ASSPEGIPGANVLT
TRBJ2-7	TRBV7-8	ASSLLTSGSYEQY
TRBJ1-2	TRBV11-2	ASSPAGEGLGYGYT
TRBJ2-1	TRBV19	ASSILAGGLNEQF
TRBJ2-7	TRBV7-3	ASSQTGGAAHEQY
TRBJ2-5	TRBV4-1	ASSQVGGQETQY
TRBJ2-5	TRBV7-9	ASSLGGQGETQY
TRBJ1-4	TRBV4-3	ASSRTGTYEKLF
TRBJ2-1	TRBV19	ASTYFGGGANEQF
TRBJ1-1	TRBV4-3	ASSQGRYAEAF
TRBJ1-1	TRBV19	ASSLAGGYTEAF
TRBJ2-7	TRBV4-2	ASSQDLRTSFHEQY
TRBJ2-2	TRBV7-9	ASSPSNSGSGELF
TRBJ1-3	TRBV15	ATSTENTGTAGSGNTIY
TRBJ2-1	TRBV19	ASSQTLAGEQF
TRBJ1-1	TRBV2	ASISFEAF
TRBJ2-7	TRBV4-1	ASSLDSGTDYEQY
TRBJ1-1	TRBV7-2	ASSLGGGGTEAF
TRBJ1-6	TRBV4-2	ASSQDRGRDAHSPLH
TRBJ2-1	TRBV7-3	ASRGGVGNEQF
TRBJ1-3	TRBV28	ASSRGVSGNTIY
TRBJ2-1	TRBV9	ASSGSSGLYNEQF
NA	TRBV6-1	ASMRSSGRPYEQY